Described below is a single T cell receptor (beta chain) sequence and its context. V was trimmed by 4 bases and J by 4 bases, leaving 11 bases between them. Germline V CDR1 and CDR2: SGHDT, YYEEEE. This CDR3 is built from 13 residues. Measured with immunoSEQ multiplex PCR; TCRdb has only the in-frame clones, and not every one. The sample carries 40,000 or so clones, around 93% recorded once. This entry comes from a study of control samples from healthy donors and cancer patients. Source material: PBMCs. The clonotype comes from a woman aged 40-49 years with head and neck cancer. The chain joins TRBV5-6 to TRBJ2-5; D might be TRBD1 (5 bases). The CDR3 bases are TGTGCCAGCAGCCTCTACAGGAGAGAGACCCAGTACTTC. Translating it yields CASSLYRRETQYF.